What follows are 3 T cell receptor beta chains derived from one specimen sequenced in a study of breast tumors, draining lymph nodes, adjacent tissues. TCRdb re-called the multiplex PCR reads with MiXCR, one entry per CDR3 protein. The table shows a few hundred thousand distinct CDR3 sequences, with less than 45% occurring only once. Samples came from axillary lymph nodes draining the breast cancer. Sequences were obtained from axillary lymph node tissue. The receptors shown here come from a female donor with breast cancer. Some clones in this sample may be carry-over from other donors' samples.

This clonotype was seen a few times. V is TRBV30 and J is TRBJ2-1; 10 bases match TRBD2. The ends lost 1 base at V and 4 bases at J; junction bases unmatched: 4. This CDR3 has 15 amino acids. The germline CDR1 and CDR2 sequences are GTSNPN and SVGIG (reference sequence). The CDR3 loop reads CAWSEGLAVYNEQFF. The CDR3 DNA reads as TGTGCCTGGAGTGAAGGACTAGCGGTTTACAATGAGCAGTTCTTC.

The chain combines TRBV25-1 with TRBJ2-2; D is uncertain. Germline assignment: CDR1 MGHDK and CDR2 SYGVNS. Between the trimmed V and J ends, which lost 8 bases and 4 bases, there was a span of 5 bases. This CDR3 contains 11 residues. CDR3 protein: CASFTTGELFF. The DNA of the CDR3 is TGTGCCAGCTTTACCACCGGGGAGCTGTTTTTT.

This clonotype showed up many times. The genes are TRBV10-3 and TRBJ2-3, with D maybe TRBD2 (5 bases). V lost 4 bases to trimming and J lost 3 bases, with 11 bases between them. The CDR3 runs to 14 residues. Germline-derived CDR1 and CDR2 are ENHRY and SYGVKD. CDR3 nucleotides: TGTGCCATCAGTGTTGGAGGACCAACAGATACGCAGTATTTT. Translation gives CAISVGGPTDTQYF.